This T cell receptor (beta chain) is from a study of neurological immune-mediated disorders. Study-wide results and caveats: HTLV-1-associated myelopathy showed the most TCR clonal expansion; multiple sclerosis the least, below healthy controls.

This clonotype was observed at least ten times. What it binds is unknown. About a million sorted CD4+ or CD8+ T cells made each library. TCRdb ran MiXCR on the 5' RACE reads and lists one entry per CDR3 protein. In the table there are about 4,800 distinct CDR3 sequences, 23% of which are singletons. J lost 6 bases, V lost 5 bases, and 9 bases had no gene match. The length of the CDR3 is 14 residues. Germline CDR1 DFQATT, CDR2 SNEGSKA (reference sequence). This TCR derives from a woman aged 55-70 years with HTLV-1-associated myelopathy (HAM/TSP). Sequenced input: CD8+ T cells from blood. The chain links TRBV20-1 to TRBJ2-1, with 8 bases that match TRBD2. In DNA, the CDR3 is TGCAGTGCTGGCCTCGGGGGGGCGGCCAATGAGCAGTTCTTC. Amino acid sequence: CSAGLGGAANEQFF.